The T cell receptor (beta chain) under discussion was sequenced for a study of T cell changes during pregnancy in multiple sclerosis. The germline gives CDR1 SNHLY, CDR2 FYNNEI. This CDR3 has 14 amino acids. Trimming cost V 10 bases and J 5 bases, with 18 bases left between them. Profiled with immunoSEQ multiplex PCR; TCRdb holds only in-frame clones, not every one. Seen here are some 90,000 clones, 91% observed once, and the top ten hold less than 2%. The sequence was collected from a female donor in good health, enrolled as a control in a pregnancy study. V gene TRBV2 combines with J gene TRBJ1-5; D perhaps matches TRBD1 (5 bases). The input for sequencing was peripheral blood, taken after pregnancy. CDR3 in DNA: TGTGCCACCAGAGAAATAGCAGGGTATCAGCCCCAGCATTTT. It encodes CATREIAGYQPQHF.